Each of the 8 T cell receptor beta chains below was sequenced from the same sample in a study of blood T cell repertoires in COVID-19. Some clones are missing from TCRdb's copy, which holds only in-frame ones; the method was immunoSEQ multiplex PCR. The sample includes about 280,000 clones, approximately 84% seen only once; the top ten take 2% to 2.5%. Sequenced sample: peripheral blood. The source is a woman in her 30s who had recovered from COVID-19.

The V gene is TRBV11-2, the J gene TRBJ2-3, with D perhaps TRBD2 (6 bases). CDR1 and CDR2 from the germline V gene are SGHAT and FQNNGV. The V end was cut by 1 base, the J end by 5 bases, with 7 bases between. The CDR3 covers 13 residues. The CDR3 region is CASSLVGLDTQYF. The CDR3 DNA reads as TGTGCCAGCAGCTTAGTGGGACTAGATACGCAGTATTTT.

The V call is TRBV11-2, the J call TRBJ1-1, with TRBD1 matching 8 bases. V shed 1 base and J 5 bases; nucleotides not matched to a gene: 6. CDR1 is SGHAT, CDR2 FQNNGV, per germline. The CDR3 has 15 residues. The CDR3 DNA reads TGTGCCAGCAGCTTAGGACAGGGGAGTGTGACTGAAGCTTTCTTT. Translation gives CASSLGQGSVTEAFF.

The V call is TRBV5-1, the J call TRBJ2-3; 7 bases align to TRBD1. The germline CDR1 and CDR2 sequences are SGHRS and YFSETQ. The V and J ends lost 7 bases and 4 bases, in that order; junction bases with no gene match: 9. This CDR3 comprises 14 residues. The CDR3 loop reads CASCEQGLADTQYF. CDR3 nucleotide sequence: TGCGCCAGCTGTGAACAGGGGTTAGCAGATACGCAGTATTTT.

This clone was counted a few times. This rearrangement joins TRBV5-1 to TRBJ1-1; 8 bases fit TRBD1. This CDR3 contains 14 residues. Germline V gene sequence: CDR1 SGHRS, CDR2 YFSETQ. J gave up 7 bases and V 0 bases, and 5 bases lay outside the gene matches. The CDR3 loop reads CASSLGQGLDEAFF. DNA for the CDR3: TGCGCCAGCAGCTTGGGACAGGGGCTAGATGAAGCTTTCTTT.

The rearrangement joins TRBV24-1 to TRBJ2-5, with D perhaps TRBD2 (6 bases). From germline, CDR1 is KGHDR and CDR2 SFDVKD. Trimming removed 3 bases at V and 5 bases at J, with 9 bases between. The CDR3 contains 13 residues. The CDR3 is CATSDGGRETQYF. The CDR3 DNA is TGTGCCACCAGTGATGGGGGGAGGGAGACCCAGTACTTC.

The V gene is TRBV12-3 or TRBV12-4, the J gene TRBJ2-5; tentative D call: TRBD2 (6 bases). Trimming left V 6 bases short and J 2 bases short, with 10 bases between. There are 13 residues in the CDR3. This CDR3 is CASRPGTQETQYF. In DNA, the CDR3 is TGTGCCAGCAGACCCGGGACTCAAGAGACCCAGTACTTC.

This clone was observed once. The chain is built from TRBV19 and TRBJ2-2; a weak D match, TRBD2 (6 bases). The germline V gene encodes CDR1 LNHDA and CDR2 SQIVND (reference sequence). The CDR3 is made up of 17 amino acids. V was trimmed by 1 base and J by 7 bases, leaving 19 bases between them. The CDR3 sequence: CASSIASNGGGGGELFF. The DNA for the CDR3 is TGTGCCAGTAGTATAGCGTCCAATGGGGGAGGTGGCGGGGAGCTGTTTTTT.

The rearrangement links TRBV7-9 to TRBJ1-1; D uncertain. Germline loops: CDR1 SEHNR, CDR2 FQNEAQ (reference sequence). V shed 5 bases and J shed 4 bases, with 17 bases lying between them. This CDR3 is built from 15 residues. CDR3 nucleotide sequence: TGTGCCAGCAGCCTCTACCCGTCGAAGCCCACTGAAGCTTTCTTT. Protein: CASSLYPSKPTEAFF.